This T cell receptor beta chain was obtained from a study of beta chain features in type 1 diabetes. Study details: Sorted cell examination encompassed 85 million to 130 million cells across all samples.

This clone was observed a few times. Its cognate antigen is unknown. The same CDR3 can be traced to other DNA sequences in this sample. Markers CD45RO/CCR7/CD25/CD127/CD95/CD27 served to sort CD4+ naive, central memory, regulatory and stem cell-like memory cells. Whole-study results and caveats: When Type 1 diabetes patients were examined, their TCRB CDR3s proved moderately but significantly shorter in all four CD4+ subsets. Insertions were fewer and deletions more numerous at VDJ junctions in type 1 diabetes patients.

Sequencing targeted expressed TCRB transcripts, as all isolated RNA had been reverse transcribed. The repertoire was sequenced with immunoSEQ multiplex PCR; TCRdb's copy has only in-frame clones and lacks some. The sample holds under 950,000 clones, roughly 15% seen once. The CDR3 has 11 amino acids. The V gene's germline CDR1 is SNHLY and CDR2 FYNNEI. The germline V and J ends were trimmed by 4 bases and 1 base, with 1 base remaining between them. Material: naive CD4+ T cells from blood. This chain uses TRBV2 with TRBJ2-5; D is undetermined. This TCR was sampled from a woman between 18 and 30 years old in good health. The CDR3 protein is CASSGQETQYF. As DNA, the CDR3 is TGTGCCAGCAGTGGCCAAGAGACCCAGTACTTC. Together with reference TRBV2 and TRBJ2-5, the CDR3 gives the full variable domain: EPEVTQTPSHQVTQMGQEVILRCVPISNHLYFYWYRQILGQKVEFLVSFYNNEISEKSEIFDDQFSVERPDGSNFTLKIRSTKLEDSAMYFCASSGQETQYFGPGTRLLVL.